This T cell receptor beta chain was sequenced for a study of cytomegalovirus exposure and HLA in healthy donors. This clone was detected only a few times. Its antigen remains unidentified. Researchers ran the PCR with 60 Vbeta and 13 Jbeta primers. Profiled with immunoSEQ multiplex PCR; TCRdb holds only in-frame clones, not every one. The table includes over 100,000 clones, approximately 70% detected once. General observations from the study: A later analysis linked a missense DCLRE1C variant to TCR beta V- and J-gene trimming.

Looked up from germline, CDR1 is SEHNR and CDR2 is FQNEAQ (reference sequence). Trimming took off 5 bases at V and 1 base at J, with 11 bases between the two ends. CDR3 length: 14 residues. The TCR originated in a man aged 25 to 45 in good health and CMV-seropositive. Material: PBMCs. The chain is built from TRBV7-9 and TRBJ1-1; no firm D call. This chain's CDR3 is CASSQGRSNTEAFF. CDR3 coding DNA: TGTGCCAGCAGCCAAGGGAGATCGAACACTGAAGCTTTCTTT.